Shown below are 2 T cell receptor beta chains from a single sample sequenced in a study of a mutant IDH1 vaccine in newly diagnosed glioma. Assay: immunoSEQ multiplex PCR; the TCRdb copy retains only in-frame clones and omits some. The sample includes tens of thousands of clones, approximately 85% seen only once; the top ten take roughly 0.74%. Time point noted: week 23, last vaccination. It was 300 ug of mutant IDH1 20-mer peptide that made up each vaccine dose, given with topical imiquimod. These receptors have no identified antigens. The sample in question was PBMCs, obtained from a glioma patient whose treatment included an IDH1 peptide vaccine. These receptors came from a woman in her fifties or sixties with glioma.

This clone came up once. The CDR3 DNA is TGTGCCAGCAGTGAGGACACCCCGTCCCATAATTCACCCCTCCACTTT. This sequence encodes CASSEDTPSHNSPLHF. The chain employs TRBV25-1 and TRBJ1-6; D might be TRBD1 (5 bases). Germline lookup yields CDR1 MGHDK and CDR2 SYGVNS. The germline V and J ends were trimmed by 3 bases and 5 bases, with 14 bases remaining between them. This CDR3 contains 16 residues. The full variable domain, with the rest looked up from reference TRBV25-1 and TRBJ1-6, is EADIYQTPRYLVIGTGKKITLECSQTMGHDKMYWYQQDPGMELHLIHYSYGVNSTEKGDLSSESTVSRIRTEHFPLTLESARPSHTSQYLCASSEDTPSHNSPLHFGNGTRLTVT.

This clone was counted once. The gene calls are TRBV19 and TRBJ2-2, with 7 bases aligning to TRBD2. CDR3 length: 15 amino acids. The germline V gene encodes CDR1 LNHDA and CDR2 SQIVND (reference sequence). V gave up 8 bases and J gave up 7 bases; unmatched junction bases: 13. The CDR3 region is CASHTGTTFGGELFF. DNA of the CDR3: TGTGCCAGTCATACCGGGACTACGTTCGGCGGGGAGCTGTTTTTT.